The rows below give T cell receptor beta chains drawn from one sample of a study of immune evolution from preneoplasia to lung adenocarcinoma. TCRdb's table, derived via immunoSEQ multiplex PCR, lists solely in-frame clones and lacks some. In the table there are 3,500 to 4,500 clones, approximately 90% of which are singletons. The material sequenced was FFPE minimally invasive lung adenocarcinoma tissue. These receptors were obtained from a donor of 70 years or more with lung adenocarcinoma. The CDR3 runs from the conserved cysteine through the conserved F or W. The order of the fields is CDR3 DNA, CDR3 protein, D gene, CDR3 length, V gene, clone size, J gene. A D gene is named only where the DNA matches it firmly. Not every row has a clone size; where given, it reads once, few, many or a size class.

DNA: TGTGCCAGCAGGACAGGGGTTAATGAAAAACTGTTTTTT; CDR3: CASRTGVNEKLFF; D: TRBD1; length: 13; V: TRBV28; size: .; J: TRBJ1-4
DNA: TGTGCCAGCAGCTTAATGGCGGGAGCATCAGATACGCAGTATTTT; CDR3: CASSLMAGASDTQYF; D: TRBD2; length: 15; V: TRBV7-3; size: .; J: TRBJ2-3
DNA: TGCAGCGTGACAGGGGGGAACCGGGAGACCCAGTACTTC; CDR3: CSVTGGNRETQYF; D: TRBD1; length: 13; V: TRBV29-1; size: .; J: TRBJ2-5
DNA: TGTGCCAGCAGACAGGGGACACTTAGCTCCTACGAGCAGTACTTC; CDR3: CASRQGTLSSYEQYF; D: TRBD1; length: 15; V: TRBV11-1; size: few; J: TRBJ2-7
DNA: TGCGCCAGCAGCGCAGGGGGCATCTCCCGCGCAGAGACCCAGTACTTC; CDR3: CASSAGGISRAETQYF; D: TRBD1; length: 16; V: TRBV5-1; size: .; J: TRBJ2-5
DNA: TGTGCCAGCAGCTTGACTTCCGGGACACATATTGGAGCTTTCTTT; CDR3: CASSLTSGTHIGAFF; D: .; length: 15; V: TRBV7-9; size: .; J: TRBJ1-1
DNA: TGCGCCAGCAGCCAAAGCCCGGTTTATCATTCCCCCCAGCAGTACTTC; CDR3: CASSQSPVYHSPQQYF; D: .; length: 16; V: TRBV4-1; size: .; J: TRBJ2-7
DNA: TGTGCCAGCAGCTTATCCGCAGGCGGCGGAGAGACCCAGTACTTC; CDR3: CASSLSAGGGETQYF; D: .; length: 15; V: TRBV7-9; size: .; J: TRBJ2-5
DNA: TGTGCCAGCAGCGCCCTGCTGGGGTCGTATGGCTACACCTTC; CDR3: CASSALLGSYGYTF; D: .; length: 14; V: TRBV7-2; size: .; J: TRBJ1-2
DNA: TGTGCCAGCAGTGTAGCCCCCTATGGCTACACCTTC; CDR3: CASSVAPYGYTF; D: .; length: 12; V: TRBV25-1; size: .; J: TRBJ1-2
DNA: TGTGCCTCAAGGGAGAGCACAGATACGCAGTATTTT; CDR3: CASRESTDTQYF; D: .; length: 12; V: TRBV30; size: .; J: TRBJ2-3
DNA: TGTGCCAGCAGCCCCAGCGGGACGGTAGCCTACGAGCAGTACTTC; CDR3: CASSPSGTVAYEQYF; D: TRBD2; length: 15; V: TRBV27; size: .; J: TRBJ2-7
DNA: TGTGCCAGCAGTGTGGGTTCTGGGGAGCTGTTTTTT; CDR3: CASSVGSGELFF; D: .; length: 12; V: TRBV25-1; size: .; J: TRBJ2-2
DNA: TGTGCCAGCAGTAAAGGGACAGGGGTAAACACCGGGGAGCTGTTTTTT; CDR3: CASSKGTGVNTGELFF; D: TRBD1; length: 16; V: TRBV6-1; size: .; J: TRBJ2-2
DNA: TGTGCCAGCAGCGTATACGGGAGTGAAGAGACCCAGTACTTC; CDR3: CASSVYGSEETQYF; D: .; length: 14; V: TRBV9; size: .; J: TRBJ2-5
DNA: TGCGCCAGCAGCGTAGGGGACAGGGCGACCACTGAAGCTTTCTTT; CDR3: CASSVGDRATTEAFF; D: TRBD1; length: 15; V: TRBV5-1; size: .; J: TRBJ1-1
DNA: TGTGCCAGCAGCTTTGGCGGGTCCTACAATGAGCAGTTCTTC; CDR3: CASSFGGSYNEQFF; D: .; length: 14; V: TRBV11-3; size: .; J: TRBJ2-1
DNA: TGTGCCATCAACCAAAGACAGGGGCCCTACGAGCAGTACTTC; CDR3: CAINQRQGPYEQYF; D: TRBD1; length: 14; V: TRBV10-3; size: .; J: TRBJ2-7
DNA: TGTGCCAGCAGCAAACTACTAGCGGGAGGCCAATACGAGCAGTACTTC; CDR3: CASSKLLAGGQYEQYF; D: TRBD2; length: 16; V: TRBV7-9; size: .; J: TRBJ2-7
DNA: TGTGCCAGCAGCTTAGTTAGCGGGATACACAATGAGCAGTTCTTC; CDR3: CASSLVSGIHNEQFF; D: TRBD2; length: 15; V: TRBV7-6; size: .; J: TRBJ2-1
DNA: TGTGCCAGCAGCTTGGACAATACCTACAATGAGCAGTTCTTC; CDR3: CASSLDNTYNEQFF; D: .; length: 14; V: TRBV7-3; size: .; J: TRBJ2-1
DNA: TGCAGCGTTGTACTGAGGGTTGAAACTGAAGCTTTCTTT; CDR3: CSVVLRVETEAFF; D: .; length: 13; V: TRBV29-1; size: .; J: TRBJ1-1
DNA: TGCGCCAGCAGCTTGGACGGGATCCGGCCAGAGACCCAGTACTTC; CDR3: CASSLDGIRPETQYF; D: .; length: 15; V: TRBV5-1; size: .; J: TRBJ2-5
DNA: TGTGCCAGCAGCCACAGTGGGGGCAATCAGCCCCAGCATTTT; CDR3: CASSHSGGNQPQHF; D: .; length: 14; V: TRBV7-6; size: .; J: TRBJ1-5
DNA: TGCATGGGACTTCTCCAAGAGACCCAGTACTTC; CDR3: CMGLLQETQYF; D: .; length: 11; V: TRBV29-1; size: .; J: TRBJ2-5
DNA: TGCAGCGTTGACCCGACAGGGGGTGAAGCTTTCTTT; CDR3: CSVDPTGGEAFF; D: TRBD1; length: 12; V: TRBV29-1; size: .; J: TRBJ1-1
DNA: TGTGCCAGTAGCGAAAAGCCGGGACAGAACTATCGAGGCTACACCTTC; CDR3: CASSEKPGQNYRGYTF; D: TRBD1; length: 16; V: TRBV19; size: .; J: TRBJ1-2
DNA: TGCAGCGTTGCTCGGCAGCACAATGAGCAGTTCTTC; CDR3: CSVARQHNEQFF; D: .; length: 12; V: TRBV29-1; size: .; J: TRBJ2-1
DNA: TGTGCCAGCAGCTTAGTGCCGGGGGGACTAGCGGACACAGATACGCAGTATTTT; CDR3: CASSLVPGGLADTDTQYF; D: TRBD2; length: 18; V: TRBV7-3; size: .; J: TRBJ2-3
DNA: TGTGCCTGGAGGGCGAATCTTGAGCAGTTCTTC; CDR3: CAWRANLEQFF; D: .; length: 11; V: TRBV30; size: .; J: TRBJ2-1